A selection of T cell receptor beta chains follows, all from one sample in a study of beta chain features in type 1 diabetes. TCRdb's table, derived via immunoSEQ multiplex PCR, lists solely in-frame clones and lacks some. The sample consists of 300,000 to 450,000 clones, 10% to 15% of them appearing once. The sequenced sample was naive CD4+ T cells from blood. All receptors derive from a woman between 18 and 29 years old with type 1 diabetes. Each CDR3 is given without its conserved first and last residue.

len: 12; v_gene: TRBV7-9; CDR3aa: ASSSGGGADTQY
len: 12; v_gene: TRBV19; CDR3aa: ASSIETGSYEQY
len: 12; v_gene: TRBV28; CDR3aa: ASTGGGYYNEQF
len: 11; v_gene: TRBV11-3; CDR3aa: ASSAQGRETQY
len: 13; v_gene: TRBV28; CDR3aa: ASSQGTDNPYEQY
len: 12; v_gene: TRBV29-1; CDR3aa: SVRNLAGDGTQY
len: 12; v_gene: TRBV19; CDR3aa: ASRSTGGSYEQY
len: 11; v_gene: TRBV30; CDR3aa: AGTGTANYGYT
len: 11; v_gene: TRBV5-4; CDR3aa: ASSLQPTGTQY
len: 16; v_gene: TRBV4-2; CDR3aa: ASSQSGLAGGRNNEQF
len: 10; v_gene: TRBV7-2; CDR3aa: ASSHPSGTQY
len: 13; v_gene: TRBV11-2; CDR3aa: ASSLQGMGTDTQY
len: 15; v_gene: TRBV18; CDR3aa: ASSPDRTANMNTEAF
len: 12; v_gene: TRBV5-4; CDR3aa: ASSSGGETDTQY
len: 13; v_gene: TRBV27; CDR3aa: ASSLSAGRTDTQY
len: 11; v_gene: TRBV27; CDR3aa: ATTGPGRDTQY
len: 11; v_gene: TRBV29-1; CDR3aa: SVRVGQGGEAF
len: 12; v_gene: TRBV7-9; CDR3aa: ASSLRRESNIQY
len: 12; v_gene: TRBV28; CDR3aa: ASSFLAGNNEQF
len: 11; v_gene: TRBV11-2; CDR3aa: ASSLDKPLEQF
len: 13; v_gene: TRBV7-9; CDR3aa: ASSRSYLSEGQAF
len: 11; v_gene: TRBV7-2; CDR3aa: ASTNYQSYEQY
len: 17; v_gene: TRBV15; CDR3aa: ATSRVTWASGRAYNEQF
len: 9; v_gene: TRBV28; CDR3aa: ASSPYNEQF
len: 12; v_gene: TRBV6-5; CDR3aa: ASGQGRSGETQY
len: 12; v_gene: TRBV21-1; CDR3aa: ASREGADPNEQF
len: 10; v_gene: TRBV30; CDR3aa: AWTSLVEGYT
len: 15; v_gene: TRBV4-3; CDR3aa: ASSQEVAGKKFYGYT
len: 12; v_gene: TRBV27; CDR3aa: ASSSRASTDTQY